This entry lists 24 T cell receptor beta chains sequenced from one sample in a study of patients and donors after allogeneic stem cell transplantation (dated by TCRdb to 2018 to 2021). Preparation of the library involved RT-PCR. The instrument was a NextSeq 550. TCRdb reanalyzed the raw reads on its own, using fastp at Q25 for trimming and MiXCR for clone calling, and kept in-frame beta chains. Identical CDR3 proteins give one entry, which carries the most common genes and DNA. This sample gives tens of thousands of distinct CDR3 sequences in total; around 49% of them show up just once. About 64% of the sample goes to the ten largest clones. Sequencing was carried out using blood, either unsorted or a sorted T cell fraction (not recorded which). These receptors were collected from a human donor who was either an allogeneic HSCT recipient or a stem cell or donor lymphocyte infusion donor (not recorded which). It is not recorded whose cells these are; they may come from a transplant donor.

V gene TRBV4-3 combines with J gene TRBJ2-1; perhaps D is TRBD1 or TRBD2 (5 bases each). This CDR3 region has 15 residues. CDR1 and CDR2 from the germline V gene are LGHNA and YSLEER. Trimming took off 1 base at V and 7 bases at J, with 14 bases between the two ends. The CDR3 spells CASSQGELGRNEQFF. In nucleotides, the CDR3 is TGCGCCAGCAGCCAAGGGGAGCTGGGGCGAAATGAGCAGTTCTTC.

The V gene is TRBV6-2 or TRBV6-3, the J gene TRBJ1-5, with 10 bases that match TRBD1. CDR3 size: 15 residues. V was clipped by 0 bases and J by 7 bases; unmatched bases: 3. Germline V gene sequence: CDR1 MNHEY, CDR2 SVGEGT. Written as DNA, the CDR3 is TGTGCCAGCAGTTACTCGACAGGGGGCCGACAGCCCCAGCATTTT. It translates to CASSYSTGGRQPQHF.

The rearrangement uses TRBV2 and TRBJ2-1; 9 bases are shared with TRBD2. The CDR3 spans 13 residues. The V segment lost 11 bases and the J segment 5 bases; nucleotides outside the gene matches: 7. The germline V gene has CDR1 SNHLY and CDR2 FYNNEI. The chain's CDR3 is CADQREVDNEQFF. CDR3 in DNA: TGTGCCGACCAGCGGGAGGTAGACAATGAGCAGTTCTTC.

This clonotype was recorded a few times. The V call is TRBV12-3 or TRBV12-4, the J call TRBJ1-1, with TRBD1 identical over 12 bases. The CDR3 extends over 14 amino acids. V gave up 9 bases and J gave up 5 bases; unmatched junction bases: 7. This CDR3 reads CASDPGQGATEAFF. CDR3 sequence (DNA): TGTGCCAGTGATCCGGGACAGGGGGCTACTGAAGCTTTCTTT.

V and J are TRBV7-6 and TRBJ2-1, with TRBD2 as a possible D gene (5 bases). Germline V gives CDR1 SGHVS, CDR2 FNYEAQ. V was pared by 3 bases and J by 8 bases, with 23 bases between. This CDR3 region has 17 residues. CDR3 protein: CASSLIRSDTFLYEQFF. In DNA form, the CDR3 reads TGTGCCAGCAGCTTGATACGTAGCGACACTTTCTTATATGAGCAGTTCTTC.

This clonotype was picked up a small number of times. V and J are TRBV12-3 or TRBV12-4 and TRBJ1-1, with D perhaps TRBD1 (5 bases). V lost 7 bases and J lost 4, with 13 bases in between. The CDR3 consists of 13 residues. The CDR3 here is CASTQAGGTEAFF. As DNA, the CDR3 is TGTGCCAGCACCCAAGCGGGGGGCACTGAAGCTTTCTTT.

The chain employs TRBV5-5 and TRBJ1-5; 7 nucleotides line up with TRBD1. Trimming removed 4 bases from V and 7 bases from J; junction bases left unmatched: 8. Per the germline V gene, CDR1 is SGHKS and CDR2 is YYEKEE (reference sequence). This CDR3 has 14 amino acids. The CDR3 nucleotides are TGTGCCAGCAGCGCCAGGGGGACTCCACAGCCCCAGCATTTT. Translating it yields CASSARGTPQPQHF.

J is TRBJ1-6 and V is TRBV27; D not certain. Trimming cost V 5 bases and J 5 bases, with 7 bases left between them. Germline CDR1 reads MNHEY; CDR2 reads SMNVEV (reference sequence). CDR3 length: 13 residues. DNA for the CDR3: TGTGCCAGCAGTCTGACCAATAATTCACCCCTCCACTTT. As protein: CASSLTNNSPLHF.

DNA for the CDR3: TGCGCCAGCAGCCAAGATGCGGCGGGGCGGGTCTACAATGAGCAGTTCTTC. Amino acids: CASSQDAAGRVYNEQFF. The chain uses TRBV4-3 and TRBJ2-1, with TRBD2 as a possible D gene (6 bases). Trimming took off 0 bases at V and 3 bases at J, with 15 bases between the two ends. The CDR3 consists of 17 residues. Germline CDR1 LGHNA, CDR2 YSLEER.

The chain recombines TRBV7-2 with TRBJ1-1; no clear D. The CDR3 contains 15 residues. Per the germline V gene, CDR1 is SGHTA and CDR2 is FQGNSA. Trimming shortened V by 5 bases and J by 4 bases, and 17 bases separated the two germline ends. The DNA for the CDR3 is TGTGCCAGCAGCCGACTTAGACGAGCGGGCACTGAAGCTTTCTTT. Translation gives CASSRLRRAGTEAFF.

Note on this clonotype: At one end the junction does not follow the germline gene, possibly because of a read error. The chain uses TRBV7-7 and TRBJ2-7; D is unclear. Germline CDR1 SSHAT, CDR2 FNYEAQ (reference sequence). CDR3 length equals 13 residues. This CDR3 reads CASSLDKWGEQYF. The CDR3 nucleotides read TGTGCTAGCAGCTTAGATAAGTGGGGAGAGCAGTACTTC.

The rearrangement joins TRBV11-2 to TRBJ2-5; TRBD1 aligns across 7 bases. The CDR3 totals 13 residues. Germline lookup yields CDR1 SGHAT and CDR2 FQNNGV. V dropped 6 bases and J dropped 3; count of bases not matched to a gene: 4. DNA of the CDR3: TGTGCCAGCAGTTTCACAGGGGAAGAGACCCAGTACTTC. Translating gives CASSFTGEETQYF.

This clonotype was seen a few times. This sequence joins TRBV29-1 and TRBJ1-3; D not resolved. The CDR3 contains 13 residues. V lost 0 bases to trimming and J lost 0 bases, with 3 bases between them. Germline CDR1 SQVTM, CDR2 ANQGSEA. DNA for the CDR3: TGCAGCGTTGAAGACTTCTCTGGAAACACCATATATTTT. It translates to CSVEDFSGNTIYF. The full variable domain, completed using reference TRBV29-1 and TRBJ1-3, is SAVISQKPSRDICQRGTSLTIQCQVDSQVTMMFWYRQQPGQSLTLIATANQGSEATYESGFVIDKFPISRPNLTFSTLTVSNMSPEDSSIYLCSVEDFSGNTIYFGEGSWLTVV.

V gene TRBV7-9 combines with J gene TRBJ2-1; D may be TRBD1 (5 bases). The CDR3 covers 16 residues. The ends were cut back, 1 base at V and 8 bases at J, with 18 bases in the middle. Per germline, CDR1 SEHNR and CDR2 FQNEAQ (reference sequence). This CDR3 is CASSLGLLRVGDEQFF. CDR3 bases: TGTGCCAGCAGCTTAGGTCTCCTCCGGGTAGGGGATGAGCAGTTCTTC.

CDR3 bases: TGTGCCAGCAAAGGGGGGGCTGGCACTGAAGCTTTCTTT. Translating gives CASKGGAGTEAFF. V and J are TRBV27 and TRBJ1-1; possible D gene TRBD1, 6 bases. V shed 7 bases and J shed 4 bases, with 13 bases lying between them. The CDR3 is 13 amino acids. Per germline, CDR1 MNHEY and CDR2 SMNVEV (reference sequence).

V gene TRBV6-5 combines with J gene TRBJ1-1; 7 nucleotides line up with TRBD1. V lost 4 bases to trimming and J lost 4 bases; unmatched junction nucleotides: 6. This CDR3 has 14 residues. CDR1 is MNHEY and CDR2 is SVGAGI in the germline V gene. The CDR3 protein is CASSSVRGRTEAFF. In DNA form, the CDR3 reads TGTGCCAGCAGTTCAGTGAGGGGGCGCACTGAAGCTTTCTTT.

The chain is built from TRBV12-3 or TRBV12-4 and TRBJ1-1; D unresolved. V lost 5 bases to trimming and J lost 2 bases, with 15 bases between them. The CDR3 has 15 amino acids. The CDR3 spells CASSPLESLNTEAFF. Written as DNA, the CDR3 is TGTGCCAGCAGTCCCCTCGAGAGTCTTAACACTGAAGCTTTCTTT.

The sample holds a few counts of this clonotype. V and J are TRBV4-2 and TRBJ1-1; D not resolved. Germline CDR1 is LGHNA and CDR2 is YNFKEQ. Between the trimmed V and J ends, which lost 0 bases and 8 bases, there was a span of 13 bases. The CDR3 length is 14 residues. CDR3 in DNA: TGTGCCAGCAGCCAAGAGCCCGCCGACCGGGAAGCTTTCTTT. Its translation is CASSQEPADREAFF.

This clonotype showed up just a few times. The V call is TRBV7-2, the J call TRBJ1-1; D is uncertain. This CDR3 contains 14 residues. V was shortened by 2 bases and J by 0 bases, with 7 bases between the two germline ends. Germline loops: CDR1 SGHTA, CDR2 FQGNSA. CDR3 amino acids: CASSLSELNTEAFF. CDR3 nucleotides: TGTGCCAGCAGCTTATCGGAGTTGAACACTGAAGCTTTCTTT. Based on the CDR3 plus reference TRBV7-2 and TRBJ1-1, the full variable domain is GAGVSQSPSNKVTEKGKDVELRCDPISGHTALYWYRQSLGQGLEFLIYFQGNSAPDKSGLPSDRFSAERTGGSVSTLTIQRTQQEDSAVYLCASSLSELNTEAFFGQGTRLTVV.

The chain combines TRBV12-3 or TRBV12-4 with TRBJ1-5; D is unclear. The CDR3 extends over 14 amino acids. Trimming removed 2 bases at V and 6 bases at J, with 11 bases between. The CDR3 sequence is CASSLTTLGQPQHF. For the CDR3, the DNA is TGTGCCAGCAGTTTAACCACCTTGGGTCAGCCCCAGCATTTT.

V gene TRBV29-1 combines with J gene TRBJ1-5; D remains ambiguous. The CDR3 totals 13 residues. Germline CDR1 reads SQVTM; CDR2 reads ANQGSEA. Trimming shortened V by 5 bases and J by 0 bases, and 8 bases separated the two germline ends. This CDR3 is CSVSAGSNQPQHF. The CDR3 coding sequence is TGCAGCGTTTCGGCCGGTAGCAATCAGCCCCAGCATTTT.

The J gene is TRBJ1-5, the V gene TRBV4-1; D not certain. CDR3 length: 14 amino acids. V was clipped by 3 bases and J by 3 bases, with 9 bases between them. Germline V lookup: CDR1 MGHRA, CDR2 YSYEKL. The CDR3 DNA follows: TGCGCCAGCAGCCAGAGTATCCTCAATCAGCCCCAGCATTTT. It encodes CASSQSILNQPQHF.

CDR3 in DNA: TGTGCCAGCAGTCAAATAGCGGGAGGGTCCCCCGGGGAGCTGTTTTTT. It is translated as CASSQIAGGSPGELFF. The V call is TRBV3-1, the J call TRBJ2-2; 11 nucleotides agree with TRBD2. This CDR3 is 16 amino acids long. V lost 6 bases to trimming and J lost 6 bases; unmatched junction nucleotides: 9. CDR1 is LGHDT, CDR2 YNNKEL, per germline (reference sequence). Combining the CDR3 with reference TRBV3-1 and TRBJ2-2 gives the whole variable domain DTAVSQTPKYLVTQMGNDKSIKCEQNLGHDTMYWYKQDSKKFLKIMFSYNNKELIINETVPNRFSPKSPDKAHLNLHINSLELGDSAVYFCASSQIAGGSPGELFFGEGSRLTVL.

The count of this clonotype is one. The chain carries TRBV4-1 and TRBJ2-5; TRBD1 matches 11 bases. J gave up 6 bases and V 1 base, and 7 bases lay outside the gene matches. This CDR3 contains 16 residues. Germline V gives CDR1 MGHRA, CDR2 YSYEKL. CDR3 residues: CASSQVGQGAGKTQYF. The CDR3 region has the DNA TGCGCCAGCAGCCAAGTAGGACAGGGGGCGGGGAAGACCCAGTACTTC.